Below are 2 T cell receptor beta chains sequenced from a single sample in a study of blood T cell repertoires in COVID-19. Data came from immunoSEQ multiplex PCR; TCRdb stores just in-frame clones and leaves some out. The sample has 70,000 to 95,000 clones; about 89% are singletons. The sequencing sample was made of peripheral blood. These receptor sequences come from a man aged 45-60 years with COVID-19, enrolled during active disease.

J is TRBJ2-1 and V is TRBV19; D possibly corresponds to TRBD2 (6 bases). V gave up 2 bases and J gave up 7 bases, with 9 bases separating them. Germline CDR1 reads LNHDA; CDR2 reads SQIVND (reference sequence). This CDR3 region has 13 residues. The CDR3 DNA is TGTGCCAGTAGTATACTTGGAGGGAATGAGCAGTTCTTC. Its translation is CASSILGGNEQFF.

V usage is TRBV2 and J usage is TRBJ1-6; 8 bases match TRBD1. Trimming cost V 6 bases and J 10 bases; bases outside gene matches: 14. The CDR3 is 16 residues long. CDR1 SNHLY and CDR2 FYNNEI come from the germline V gene. CDR3 coding DNA: TGTGCCAGCAGGCCTGGACGACAGGGGACGCGATCACCCCTCCACTTT. This gives the protein CASRPGRQGTRSPLHF.